These 6 T cell receptor beta chains share one sample of origin, sequenced in a study of shared clonotypes between healthy human individuals. Measured with immunoSEQ multiplex PCR; TCRdb has only the in-frame clones, and not every one. The data show over a million clones, approximately 72% seen once. The sample was memory CD4+ T cells sorted from blood. This sample's subset: CD45RA-negative fraction. All receptors come from a man between 18 and 35 years old in good health.

This clone was seen only once. The rearrangement joins TRBV15 to TRBJ2-7; TRBD1 is a possible D gene (5 bases). Trimming removed 4 bases at V and 6 bases at J, with 13 bases between. The germline gives CDR1 LNHNV, CDR2 YYDKDF (reference sequence). The CDR3 sequence is 13 residues long. CDR3 loop: CATSTPNRGEQYF. The DNA of the CDR3 is TGTGCCACCAGCACTCCCAATAGGGGCGAGCAGTACTTC.

The chain uses TRBV28 and TRBJ2-7; TRBD2 matches 13 bases. V lost 6 bases to trimming and J lost 11 bases; unmatched junction nucleotides: 13. CDR3 size: 15 residues. CDR1 and CDR2 (germline): MDHEN, SYDVKM. This chain's CDR3 is CASSYSGTSGIGEYF. The CDR3 DNA is TGTGCCAGCAGCTATTCCGGGACTAGCGGGATAGGGGAGTACTTC.

V and J are TRBV28 and TRBJ2-7, with no clear D. Germline lookup yields CDR1 MDHEN and CDR2 SYDVKM. Trimming pared 5 bases from V and 0 bases from J, leaving 11 bases between. CDR3 length: 14 residues. CDR3 loop: CASSPTLSSYEQYF. The CDR3 DNA sequence: TGTGCCAGCAGTCCGACCTTAAGCTCCTACGAGCAGTACTTC.

Regarding this clone: Different DNA sequences within this sample yield the same CDR3. The rearrangement uses TRBV29-1 and TRBJ2-5; 7 nucleotides align to TRBD1. The germline CDR1 and CDR2 sequences are SQVTM and ANQGSEA. V shed 4 bases and J 4 bases; nucleotides not matched to a gene: 0. CDR3 size: 11 residues. The CDR3 bases are TGCAGCGTTGCAGGGGGAGAGACCCAGTACTTC. It translates to CSVAGGETQYF.

This clone was counted between two and nine times. The rearrangement links TRBV5-1 to TRBJ1-4; D gene uncertain. V lost 5 bases, J lost 0 bases, and 11 bases lay in between. The CDR3 covers 15 residues. Germline-derived CDR1 and CDR2 are SGHRS and YFSETQ. The CDR3 spells CASRNQLATNEKLFF. The CDR3 DNA sequence: TGCGCCAGCAGGAACCAGTTAGCAACTAATGAAAAACTGTTTTTT.

This clone was counted only a few times. The chain combines TRBV7-9 with TRBJ1-1; no clear D. The CDR3 runs to 11 residues. V was shortened by 4 bases and J by 7 bases, with 7 bases between the two germline ends. Per germline, CDR1 SEHNR and CDR2 FQNEAQ (reference sequence). Here the CDR3 reads CASSSTIEAFF. Written as DNA, the CDR3 is TGTGCCAGCAGCTCTACGATTGAAGCTTTCTTT.